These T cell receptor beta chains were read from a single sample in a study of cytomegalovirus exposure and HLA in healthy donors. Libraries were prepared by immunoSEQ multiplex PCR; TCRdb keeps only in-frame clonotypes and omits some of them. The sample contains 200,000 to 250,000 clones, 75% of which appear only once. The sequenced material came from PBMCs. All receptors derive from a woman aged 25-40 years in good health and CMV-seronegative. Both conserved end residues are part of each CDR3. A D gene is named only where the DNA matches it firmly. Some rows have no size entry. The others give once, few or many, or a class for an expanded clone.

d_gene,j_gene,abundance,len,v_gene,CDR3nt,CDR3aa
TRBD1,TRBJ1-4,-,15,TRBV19,TGTGCCAGTAGTAAAGGACAGGCCGGAATTGAAAAACTGTTTTTT,CASSKGQAGIEKLFF
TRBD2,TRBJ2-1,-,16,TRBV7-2,TGTGCCAGCAGCTCTCAGACTAGCAGGCCGAGGAATGAGCAGTTCTTC,CASSSQTSRPRNEQFF
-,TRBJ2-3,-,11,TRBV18,TGTGCCAGCTCATCGACAGATACGCAGTATTTT,CASSSTDTQYF
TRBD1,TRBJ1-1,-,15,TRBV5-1,TGCGCCAGCAGCACAAGGACAGGGGGGAACACTGAAGCTTTCTTT,CASSTRTGGNTEAFF
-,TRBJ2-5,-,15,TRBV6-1,TGTGCCAGCAGGCCCCACCAGGGAATACAAGAGACCCAGTACTTC,CASRPHQGIQETQYF
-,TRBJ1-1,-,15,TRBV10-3,TGTGCCATCAGTGGAGTAGCCAGGGGGAACACTGAAGCTTTCTTT,CAISGVARGNTEAFF
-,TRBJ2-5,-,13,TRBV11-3,TGTGCCAGCAGCTTACTTCCTCAGGCGACCCAGTACTTC,CASSLLPQATQYF
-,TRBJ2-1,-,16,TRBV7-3,TGTGCCAGCAGCCCGATAACGGGTCTGACCTACAATGAGCAGTTCTTC,CASSPITGLTYNEQFF
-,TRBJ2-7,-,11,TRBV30,TGTGCCTGGAGTGTGCAGGCCGAGCAGTACTTC,CAWSVQAEQYF
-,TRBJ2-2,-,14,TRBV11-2,TGTGCCAGCAGCTTAGTCAGGGTGGCCGGGGAGCTGTTTTTT,CASSLVRVAGELFF
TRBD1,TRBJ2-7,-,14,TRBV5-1,TGCGCCAGCAGCTCGGGACAGCCCGGGGACGAGCAGTACTTC,CASSSGQPGDEQYF
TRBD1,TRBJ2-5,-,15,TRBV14,TGTGCCAGCAGCCAACGACAGGGGCTCCAAGAGACCCAGTACTTC,CASSQRQGLQETQYF
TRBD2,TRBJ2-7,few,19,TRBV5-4,TGTGCCAGCAGCCAAGATCTAGGGCTAGCGGGGACGGCGGGCTACGAGCAGTACTTC,CASSQDLGLAGTAGYEQYF
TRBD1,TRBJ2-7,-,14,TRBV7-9,TGTGCCAGCAGCATAGGACAGGGGGTAGGCGAGCAGTACTTC,CASSIGQGVGEQYF
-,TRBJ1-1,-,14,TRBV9,TGTGCCAGCAGCGCCGGGGTGGGGTGGGCTGAAGCTTTCTTT,CASSAGVGWAEAFF
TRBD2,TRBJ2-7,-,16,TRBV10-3,TGTGCCATCAGCCCGACCACTACAGCGGGAGTACCCGAGCAGTACTTC,CAISPTTTAGVPEQYF
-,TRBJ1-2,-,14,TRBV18,TGTGCCAGCTCACCGGTTTTGGCAGGGTCGGGCTACACCTTC,CASSPVLAGSGYTF
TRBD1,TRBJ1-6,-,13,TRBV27,TGTGCCAGCAGTGAAATTACAGGGGCCATGGTCCTATTT,CASSEITGAMVLF
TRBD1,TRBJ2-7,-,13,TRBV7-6,TGTGCCAGCAGCCCGGGACAGTCCTACGAGCAGTACTTC,CASSPGQSYEQYF
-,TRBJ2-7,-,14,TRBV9,TGTGCCAGCAGCCCCGATCCCGGGAGCTACGAGCAGTACTTC,CASSPDPGSYEQYF
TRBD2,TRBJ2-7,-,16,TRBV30,TGTGCCTGGAGCCCACTAGCGGGAGGTCAGTCCTACGAGCAGTACTTC,CAWSPLAGGQSYEQYF
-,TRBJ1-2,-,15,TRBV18,TGTGCCAGCTCACCCCAAGCGGTTCGGGGCTATGGCTACACCTTC,CASSPQAVRGYGYTF
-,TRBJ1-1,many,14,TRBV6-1,TGTGCCAGCAGTGAACACCGTTCCCCAACTCAAGCTTTCTTT,CASSEHRSPTQAFF
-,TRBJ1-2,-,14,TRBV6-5,TGTGCCAGCAGTGAACTGACGGGAGAGGGTGGCTACACCTTC,CASSELTGEGGYTF
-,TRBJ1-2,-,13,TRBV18,TGTGCCAGCTCACCCCCGACCCGGGATGGCTACACCTTC,CASSPPTRDGYTF
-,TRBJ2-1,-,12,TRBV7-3,TGTGCCAGCAGCCCTGGGGGGAGTGAGCAGTTCTTC,CASSPGGSEQFF
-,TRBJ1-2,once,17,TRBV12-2,TGTGCAAGTCGCTTACCTCATTTAACAGGGACTAACTATGGCTACACCTTC,CASRLPHLTGTNYGYTF
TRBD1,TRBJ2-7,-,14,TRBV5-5,TGTGCCAGCAGCTGGGGGACAGGCCCCTACGAGCAGTACTTC,CASSWGTGPYEQYF
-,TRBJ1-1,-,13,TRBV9,TGTGCCAGCAGCGCCCCAGGGATTACTGAAGCTTTCTTT,CASSAPGITEAFF
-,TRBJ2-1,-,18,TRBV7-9,TGTTCCAGCAGCCCGGGAGCTTCCGGGACAGATCGTTACAATGAGCAGTTCTTC,CSSSPGASGTDRYNEQFF
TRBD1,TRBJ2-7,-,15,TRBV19,TGTGCCAGTAGTATAGAAGGGACAGGGACCTACGAGCAGTACTTC,CASSIEGTGTYEQYF
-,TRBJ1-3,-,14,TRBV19,TGTGCCAGTAGGGAAGGGGGCTCTGGAAACACCATATATTTT,CASREGGSGNTIYF
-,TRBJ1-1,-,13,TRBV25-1,TGTGCCAGCAGTGAGAAACCTCAGGGTAATGCTTTCTTT,CASSEKPQGNAFF
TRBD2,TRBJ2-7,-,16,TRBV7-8,TGTGCCAGCAGCTTAGGCCTCGCGGGGGGGCCGGATGAGCAGTACTTC,CASSLGLAGGPDEQYF
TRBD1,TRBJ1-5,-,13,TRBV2,TGTGCCAGCGACAGGGATAGCAATCAGCCCCAGCATTTT,CASDRDSNQPQHF
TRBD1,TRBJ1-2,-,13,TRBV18,TGTGCCAGCCATAGACAGGGGGAGTATGGCTACACCTTC,CASHRQGEYGYTF
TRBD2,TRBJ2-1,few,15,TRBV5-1,TGCGCCAGCAGCCCAAGCGGGAACTCCTACAATGAGCAGTTCTTC,CASSPSGNSYNEQFF
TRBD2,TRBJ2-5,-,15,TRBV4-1,TGCGCCAGCAGCCTCCGGACTAGCGGACAAGAGACCCAGTACTTC,CASSLRTSGQETQYF
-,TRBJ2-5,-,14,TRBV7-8,TGTGCCAGCAGCCTCGACAGGTTCCAAGAGACCCAGTACTTC,CASSLDRFQETQYF
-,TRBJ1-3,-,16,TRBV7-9,TGTTCCAGCAGCCCCGGCTGGGGCCTCTCTGGAAACACCATATATTTT,CSSSPGWGLSGNTIYF